Below are 31 T cell receptor beta chains sequenced from a single sample in a study of cytomegalovirus exposure and HLA in healthy donors. A multiplex PCR was run with 60 Vbeta primers and 13 Jbeta primers. Sequenced by immunoSEQ multiplex PCR; TCRdb stores in-frame clones only, minus some. This repertoire includes 150,000 to 200,000 clones. The sequencing input was PBMCs. These receptors were taken from a man aged 30-40 years in good health and CMV-seronegative.

The chain carries TRBV10-3 and TRBJ2-7; 10 positions match TRBD2. Per germline, CDR1 ENHRY and CDR2 SYGVKD. The trim removed 4 bases at V and 3 bases at J, leaving 3 bases unmatched. The CDR3 length is 14 residues. In DNA, the CDR3 is TGTGCCATCAGTGGGCTAGCGGGAGTCTACGAGCAGTACTTC. Residues: CAISGLAGVYEQYF.

V is TRBV6-4 and J is TRBJ2-3, with 9 bases that match TRBD2. The CDR3 is 15 residues long. From germline, CDR1 is MRHNA and CDR2 SNTAGT. The ends lost 5 bases at V and 4 bases at J; junction bases unmatched: 7. The CDR3 region is CASSSAGGHADTQYF. The CDR3 nucleotides read TGTGCCAGCAGTAGTGCGGGAGGGCACGCAGATACGCAGTATTTT.

The chain is built from TRBV2 and TRBJ2-2; TRBD2 matches at 9 bases. V shed 6 bases, J shed 5 bases, and the junction held 7 bases outside the gene matches. CDR1 SNHLY and CDR2 FYNNEI come from the germline V gene. This CDR3 is 15 amino acids long. The CDR3 protein is CASRVGLARTGELFF. DNA for the CDR3: TGTGCCAGCAGGGTGGGACTAGCTAGGACCGGGGAGCTGTTTTTT. Supplemented by reference TRBV2 and TRBJ2-2, the full variable domain reads EPEVTQTPSHQVTQMGQEVILRCVPISNHLYFYWYRQILGQKVEFLVSFYNNEISEKSEIFDDQFSVERPDGSNFTLKIRSTKLEDSAMYFCASRVGLARTGELFFGEGSRLTVL.

This rearrangement joins TRBV5-1 to TRBJ1-5, with TRBD1 matching over 7 bases. The CDR3 runs 15 residues. V lost 4 bases to trimming and J lost 4 bases; unmatched junction nucleotides: 8. Germline assignment: CDR1 SGHRS and CDR2 YFSETQ. The DNA of the CDR3 is TGCGCCAGCAGCCTAGGACAGGAGATTAATCAGCCCCAGCATTTT. Protein: CASSLGQEINQPQHF.

The chain combines TRBV29-1 with TRBJ2-5, with TRBD2 as a possible D gene (7 bases). The CDR3 covers 10 residues. Germline assignment: CDR1 SQVTM and CDR2 ANQGSEA. V was shortened by 6 bases and J by 6 bases, with 8 bases between the two germline ends. For the CDR3, the DNA is TGCAGCGTGGGGGGGCAGACCCAGTACTTC. This translates into CSVGGQTQYF.

The chain couples TRBV7-2 to TRBJ1-2, with 8 bases fitting TRBD1. Germline CDR1 is SGHTA and CDR2 is FQGNSA. The CDR3 covers 12 residues. The trim removed 3 bases at V and 8 bases at J, leaving 2 bases unmatched. In DNA, the CDR3 is TGTGCCAGCAGCTTCTCAGGGGGCGGCTACACCTTC. Its protein product is CASSFSGGGYTF. Supplemented by reference TRBV7-2 and TRBJ1-2, the full variable domain reads GAGVSQSPSNKVTEKGKDVELRCDPISGHTALYWYRQSLGQGLEFLIYFQGNSAPDKSGLPSDRFSAERTGGSVSTLTIQRTQQEDSAVYLCASSFSGGGYTFGSGTRLTVV.

The genes are TRBV29-1 and TRBJ1-4; tentative D call: TRBD1 (6 bases). Between the trimmed V and J ends, which lost 6 bases and 0 bases, there was a span of 8 bases. The CDR3 covers 13 residues. Germline CDR1 is SQVTM and CDR2 is ANQGSEA. CDR3 sequence reads: CSVSGATNEKLFF. Written as DNA, the CDR3 is TGCAGCGTGTCAGGGGCAACTAATGAAAAACTGTTTTTT.

The chain is built from TRBV27 and TRBJ2-3, with 15 bases fitting TRBD2. Germline CDR1 MNHEY, CDR2 SMNVEV (reference sequence). Germline trimming cut 5 bases from V and 6 bases from J; bases unmatched to any gene: 12. CDR3 length: 18 amino acids. CDR3 region: CASSIPRTSGRAVDTQYF. The CDR3 DNA sequence: TGTGCCAGCAGTATACCAAGGACTAGCGGGAGGGCCGTTGATACGCAGTATTTT.

The V gene is TRBV2, the J gene TRBJ2-1; D might be TRBD2 (5 bases). The CDR3 length is 11 residues. CDR1 is SNHLY, CDR2 FYNNEI, per germline. The V end was cut by 7 bases, the J end by 9 bases, with 10 bases between. DNA of the CDR3: TGTGCCAGCAAACTCCTAGCTGAGCAGTTCTTC. Translated, it gives CASKLLAEQFF. The full variable domain, rest sourced from reference TRBV2 and TRBJ2-1, is EPEVTQTPSHQVTQMGQEVILRCVPISNHLYFYWYRQILGQKVEFLVSFYNNEISEKSEIFDDQFSVERPDGSNFTLKIRSTKLEDSAMYFCASKLLAEQFFGPGTRLTVL.

In nucleotides, the CDR3 is TGTGCCAGCAGCGTAGGGGGAGGGAGGGGGTACCAAGAGACCCAGTACTTC. Protein product: CASSVGGGRGYQETQYF. This chain joins TRBV9 and TRBJ2-5; weak D call: TRBD2 (7 bases). V gave up 0 bases and J gave up 0 bases, with 15 bases separating them. From germline, CDR1 is SGDLS and CDR2 YYNGEE. This CDR3 comprises 17 residues.

The J gene is TRBJ1-2, the V gene TRBV19, with 9 bases lining up with TRBD1. Germline lookup yields CDR1 LNHDA and CDR2 SQIVND (reference sequence). This CDR3 comprises 16 residues. Trimming removed 4 bases from V and 4 bases from J; junction bases left unmatched: 10. In nucleotides, the CDR3 is TGTGCCAGTAGTAAACAGGGGGCTGGTGTCTCCTATGGCTACACCTTC. This translates into CASSKQGAGVSYGYTF.

The V gene is TRBV5-4, the J gene TRBJ2-5; 7 bases agree with TRBD1. The DNA end is more similar to TRBJ2-7, so the J call may be wrong. This CDR3 has 15 amino acids. Looked up from germline, CDR1 is SGHNT and CDR2 is YYREEE (reference sequence). This CDR3 reads CASSLEGTATYEQYF. The CDR3 bases are TGTGCCAGCAGCTTGGAGGGGACAGCGACCTACGAGCAGTACTTC.

V gene TRBV7-6 combines with J gene TRBJ1-3; D is possibly TRBD1 (6 bases). V was shortened by 6 bases and J by 2 bases, with 8 bases between the two germline ends. The germline gives CDR1 SGHVS, CDR2 FNYEAQ. The CDR3 runs 13 residues. CDR3 coding DNA: TGTGCCAGCAGTTACAGGGCTGGAAACACCATATATTTT. This codes for CASSYRAGNTIYF.

The rearrangement uses TRBV19 and TRBJ2-2; 11 nucleotides match TRBD2. Germline-derived CDR1 and CDR2 are LNHDA and SQIVND (reference sequence). The CDR3 has 16 residues. Trimming at V came to 8 bases and at J to 7 bases, leaving 12 bases not matched to a gene. The CDR3 region is CASRGLAGGEDGELFF. The DNA of the CDR3 is TGTGCCAGTCGGGGCCTAGCGGGAGGAGAGGACGGGGAGCTGTTTTTT.

The chain recombines TRBV29-1 with TRBJ2-3; the D is unclear. Germline V gene lookup returns CDR1 SQVTM and CDR2 ANQGSEA. V gave up 1 base and J gave up 9 bases, with 8 bases separating them. This CDR3 region has 11 residues. CDR3 protein: CSVEGYMTQYF. The CDR3 region has the DNA TGCAGCGTTGAAGGCTATATGACGCAGTATTTT.

The CDR3 here is CASSYPDSTEAFF. CDR3 in DNA: TGTGCCAGCAGTTATCCGGACAGCACTGAAGCTTTCTTT. The rearrangement uses TRBV6-6 and TRBJ1-1, with D possibly matching TRBD1 (6 bases). Germline values: CDR1 MNHNY, CDR2 SVGAGI (reference sequence). Trimming took off 3 bases at V and 4 bases at J, with 9 bases between the two ends. The length of the CDR3 is 13 residues.

The chain has TRBV28 and TRBJ1-2, with D possibly TRBD1 on 6 matching bases. CDR1 is MDHEN, CDR2 SYDVKM, per germline. The CDR3 has 14 residues. The germline V and J ends were trimmed by 7 bases and 8 bases, with 20 bases remaining between them. The CDR3: CASTGGGRIGGYTF. In DNA, the CDR3 is TGTGCCAGCACCGGGGGGGGGCGAATAGGAGGCTACACCTTC.

This rearrangement joins TRBV4-2 to TRBJ2-3; tentatively, D is TRBD2 (5 bases). Germline CDR1 LGHNA, CDR2 YNFKEQ. V lost 4 bases and J lost 6, with 11 bases in between. The CDR3 loop spans 13 amino acids. DNA for the CDR3: TGTGCCAGCAGCCTACAGAAGCGGGATACGCAGTATTTT. This sequence encodes CASSLQKRDTQYF.

The V gene is TRBV5-4, the J gene TRBJ2-1, with TRBD1 as a possible D gene (6 bases). V was pared by 1 base and J by 1 base, with 9 bases between. Germline V lookup: CDR1 SGHNT, CDR2 YYREEE (reference sequence). The length of the CDR3 is 15 residues. CDR3 in amino acids: CASSLSRGSYNEQFF. DNA for the CDR3: TGTGCCAGCAGCTTGTCCAGGGGATCCTACAATGAGCAGTTCTTC.

The chain employs TRBV28 and TRBJ2-4; the D gene is possibly TRBD1 (5 bases). The CDR3 runs 17 residues. Germline V lookup: CDR1 MDHEN, CDR2 SYDVKM. Trimming took 3 bases from V and 0 from J, leaving 15 bases between them. The CDR3 spells CASSLPQGSIAKNIQYF. CDR3 bases: TGTGCCAGCAGTTTGCCCCAGGGCTCGATAGCCAAAAACATTCAGTACTTC.

With respect to this clone: At the DNA level, this CDR3 is encoded by other sequences in the same sample as well. The chain links TRBV5-1 to TRBJ2-5; D unclear. This CDR3 has 11 amino acids. Germline CDR1 is SGHRS and CDR2 is YFSETQ. Trimming pared 3 bases from V and 2 bases from J, leaving 2 bases between. CDR3 sequence reads: CASSSQETQYF. CDR3 coding DNA: TGCGCCAGCAGCTCTCAAGAGACCCAGTACTTC.

The rearrangement uses TRBV30 and TRBJ1-5; D unclear. Trimming cost V 1 base and J 5 bases, with 9 bases left between them. Germline values: CDR1 GTSNPN, CDR2 SVGIG (reference sequence). There are 13 residues in the CDR3. This chain's CDR3 is CAWSGLLDQPQHF. The CDR3 DNA reads TGTGCCTGGAGTGGGTTGTTAGATCAGCCCCAGCATTTT.

The chain has TRBV29-1 and TRBJ2-1; 9 bases match TRBD2. The V segment lost 6 bases and the J segment 8 bases; nucleotides outside the gene matches: 14. The CDR3 has 15 amino acids. Looked up from germline, CDR1 is SQVTM and CDR2 is ANQGSEA. The CDR3 protein is CSVAEGLAGQDEQFF. The CDR3 DNA sequence: TGCAGCGTGGCGGAGGGTCTAGCGGGACAAGATGAGCAGTTCTTC.

This chain joins TRBV6-5 and TRBJ1-2; D remains unclear. The germline V and J ends were trimmed by 6 bases and 4 bases, with 9 bases remaining between them. From germline, CDR1 is MNHEY and CDR2 SVGAGI. The CDR3 is 12 residues long. CDR3 sequence: CASSPSSYGYTF. The CDR3 coding sequence is TGTGCCAGCAGCCCAAGCTCCTATGGCTACACCTTC.

The chain carries TRBV7-9 and TRBJ2-5; D is possibly TRBD2 (6 bases). V was cut by 1 base and J by 4 bases, with 22 bases left in between. This CDR3 is 18 amino acids long. CDR1 SEHNR and CDR2 FQNEAQ come from the germline V gene (reference sequence). CDR3 in amino acids: CASSLGSLGLPRTETQYF. The CDR3, as DNA: TGTGCCAGCAGCTTAGGTAGTTTGGGACTCCCACGGACAGAGACCCAGTACTTC.

The chain is built from TRBV6-4 and TRBJ2-3, with 10 bases lining up with TRBD1. Germline V lookup: CDR1 MRHNA, CDR2 SNTAGT. The length of the CDR3 is 15 residues. V was clipped by 4 bases and J by 1 base; unmatched bases: 2. The CDR3 region is CASSAGTGGTDTQYF. CDR3 bases: TGTGCCAGCAGTGCCGGGACAGGGGGCACAGATACGCAGTATTTT.

The rearrangement uses TRBV30 and TRBJ1-2; no definite D call. This CDR3 is 13 amino acids long. In germline, CDR1 is GTSNPN, CDR2 SVGIG (reference sequence). V was trimmed by 4 bases and J by 1 base, leaving 10 bases between them. CDR3 bases: TGTGCCTGGATGGGCCAGCTTAACTATGGCTACACCTTC. This codes for CAWMGQLNYGYTF.

The chain uses TRBV29-1 and TRBJ2-2; 8 positions agree with TRBD1. From germline, CDR1 is SQVTM and CDR2 ANQGSEA. After removal of 6 bases from V and 6 bases from J, the junction contained 9 bases not matched to a gene. This CDR3 contains 14 residues. The CDR3 region has the DNA TGCAGCGTGGTAAGGACAGGGCTCCCCGGGGAGCTGTTTTTT. Translation gives CSVVRTGLPGELFF.

The V call is TRBV28, the J call TRBJ2-7; 7 bases line up with TRBD1. The length of the CDR3 is 13 residues. In germline, CDR1 is MDHEN, CDR2 SYDVKM. The V and J ends lost 3 bases and 7 bases, in that order; junction bases with no gene match: 6. The CDR3 loop is CASSLTGSGEQYF. For the CDR3, the DNA is TGTGCCAGCAGTTTGACAGGGAGTGGAGAGCAGTACTTC.

This chain joins TRBV28 and TRBJ1-4; D unclear. Germline V gene lookup returns CDR1 MDHEN and CDR2 SYDVKM. This CDR3 is built from 15 residues. V lost 6 bases and J lost 5, with 16 bases in between. CDR3 region: CASRIDGSQNEKLFF. The CDR3 nucleotides read TGTGCCAGCAGGATCGATGGGAGTCAGAATGAAAAACTGTTTTTT.

The V and J genes are TRBV7-2 and TRBJ1-2; D unclear. The V gene lost 3 bases and the J gene lost 8 bases, with 10 bases spanning the gap. This CDR3 contains 12 residues. The germline V gene encodes CDR1 SGHTA and CDR2 FQGNSA. This CDR3 is CASSFLGSGYTF. The CDR3 nucleotides are TGTGCCAGCAGCTTCCTAGGGAGCGGCTACACCTTC.